This T cell receptor (beta chain) was sequenced in a study of metastatic and nonmetastatic thyroid tumors. Background on the study: Repertoires from malignant and benign thyroid patients were compared across blood and tumor or nodule tissue.

V gave up 2 bases and J gave up 4 bases, with 12 bases separating them. The length of the CDR3 is 15 residues. Germline V CDR1 and CDR2: MNHNS, SASEGT. TCRdb re-clonotyped the PCR reads through MiXCR. This sample carries tens of thousands of clones, 20% to 30% of them seen once, and the ten largest clones take more than 12%. Treatment of any kind had been given to no patient before thyroid surgery. Sequences were obtained from tumor tissue. The receptor was isolated from a female donor with papillary thyroid cancer or a benign thyroid nodule (not recorded which). Some clones in this sample may be carry-over from other donors' samples. The gene calls are TRBV6-1 and TRBJ1-3; TRBD1 might be the D (5 bases). CDR3: CASSEQGKAGNTIYF. In nucleotides, the CDR3 is TGTGCCAGCAGTGAACAGGGAAAGGCCGGAAACACCATATATTTT.